This T cell receptor (beta chain) stems from a study of blood T cell repertoires in COVID-19. Study details: Samples of COVID-19 (acute and convalescent) were obtained from the United States, Italy and Spain.

This CDR3 contains 17 residues. Trimming took 2 bases from V and 0 from J, leaving 16 bases between them. CDR1 SGHTA and CDR2 FQGNSA come from the germline V gene. Per the original methods: Using reference gene primer amplification, nucleated cell counts were estimated. Clones were sequenced by immunoSEQ multiplex PCR, and TCRdb holds only the in-frame ones, with some missing. D and trimming were read from the DNA, whereas the V and J calls and clone size are those reported in that table. Among more than 200,000 clones listed, 83% were seen once. This clone was counted a single time. The sample comprised peripheral blood. The TCR originated in a woman aged 40-49 years with active or convalescent COVID-19. This rearrangement joins TRBV7-2 to TRBJ1-1; D gene uncertain. CDR3 in DNA: TGTGCCAGCAGCTTAAAAGTTTTTGGGCAACTGAACACTGAAGCTTTCTTT. Its protein is CASSLKVFGQLNTEAFF. Variable domain in full (rest from reference TRBV7-2 and TRBJ1-1): GAGVSQSPSNKVTEKGKDVELRCDPISGHTALYWYRQSLGQGLEFLIYFQGNSAPDKSGLPSDRFSAERTGGSVSTLTIQRTQQEDSAVYLCASSLKVFGQLNTEAFFGQGTRLTVV.